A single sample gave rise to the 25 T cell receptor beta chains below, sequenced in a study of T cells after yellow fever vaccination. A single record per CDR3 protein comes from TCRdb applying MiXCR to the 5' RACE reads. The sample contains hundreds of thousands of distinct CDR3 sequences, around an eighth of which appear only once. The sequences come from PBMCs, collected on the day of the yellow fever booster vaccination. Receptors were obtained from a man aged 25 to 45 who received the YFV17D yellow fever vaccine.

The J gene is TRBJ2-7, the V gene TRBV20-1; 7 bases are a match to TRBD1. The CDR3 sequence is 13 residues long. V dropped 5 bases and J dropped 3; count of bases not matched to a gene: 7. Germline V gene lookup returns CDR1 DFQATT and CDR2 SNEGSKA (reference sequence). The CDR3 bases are TGCAGTGCTTTCCGGGACAGTCTCTACGAGCAGTACTTC. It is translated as CSAFRDSLYEQYF.

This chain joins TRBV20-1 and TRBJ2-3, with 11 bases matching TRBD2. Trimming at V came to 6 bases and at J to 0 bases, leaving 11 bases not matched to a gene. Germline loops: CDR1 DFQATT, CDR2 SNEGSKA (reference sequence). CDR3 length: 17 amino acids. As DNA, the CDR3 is TGCAGTGCAACTCTAGCGGGAGGCGAACCTAGCACAGATACGCAGTATTTT. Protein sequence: CSATLAGGEPSTDTQYF.

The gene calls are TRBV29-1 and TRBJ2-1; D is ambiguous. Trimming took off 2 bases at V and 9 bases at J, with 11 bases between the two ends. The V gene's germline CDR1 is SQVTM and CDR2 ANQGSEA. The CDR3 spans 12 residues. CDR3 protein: CSVEMSLGEQFF. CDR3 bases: TGCAGCGTTGAAATGTCTCTGGGTGAGCAGTTCTTC.

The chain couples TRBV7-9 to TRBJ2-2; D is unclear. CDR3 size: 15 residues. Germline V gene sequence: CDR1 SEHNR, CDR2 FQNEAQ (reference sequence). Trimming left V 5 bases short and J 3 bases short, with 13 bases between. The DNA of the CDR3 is TGTGCCAGCAGCCTAACCGGACCCTACACCGGGGAGCTGTTTTTT. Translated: CASSLTGPYTGELFF. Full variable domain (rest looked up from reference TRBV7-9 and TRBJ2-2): DTGVSQNPRHKITKRGQNVTFRCDPISEHNRLYWYRQTLGQGPEFLTYFQNEAQLEKSRLLSDRFSAERPKGSFSTLEIQRTEQGDSAMYLCASSLTGPYTGELFFGEGSRLTVL.

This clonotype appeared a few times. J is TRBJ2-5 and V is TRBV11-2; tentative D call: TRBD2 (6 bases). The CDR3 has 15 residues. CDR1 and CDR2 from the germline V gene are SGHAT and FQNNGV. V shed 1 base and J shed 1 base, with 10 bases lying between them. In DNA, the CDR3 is TGTGCCAGCAGCTTAGGGGGAGGACGCCAAGAGACCCAGTACTTC. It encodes CASSLGGGRQETQYF.

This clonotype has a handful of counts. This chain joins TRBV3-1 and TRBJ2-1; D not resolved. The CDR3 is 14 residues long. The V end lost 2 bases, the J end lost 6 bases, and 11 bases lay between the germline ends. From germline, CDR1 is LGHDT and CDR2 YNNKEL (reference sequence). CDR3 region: CASSQTTLPNEQFF. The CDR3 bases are TGTGCCAGCAGCCAAACGACTTTACCCAATGAGCAGTTCTTC.

CDR3 sequence: CSATNSPGYEQFF. The CDR3 DNA reads TGCAGTGCTACAAACTCCCCTGGATATGAGCAGTTCTTC. V is TRBV20-1 and J is TRBJ2-1; D is unresolved. V dropped 4 bases and J dropped 8 bases, with 15 bases sitting between them. CDR3 length: 13 amino acids. Germline assignment: CDR1 DFQATT and CDR2 SNEGSKA (reference sequence).

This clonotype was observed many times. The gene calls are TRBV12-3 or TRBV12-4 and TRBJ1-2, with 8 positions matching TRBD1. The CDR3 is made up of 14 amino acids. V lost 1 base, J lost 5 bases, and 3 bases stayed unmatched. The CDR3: CASSLGTGYYGYTF. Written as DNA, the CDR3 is TGTGCCAGCAGTTTAGGGACAGGGTATTATGGCTACACCTTC.

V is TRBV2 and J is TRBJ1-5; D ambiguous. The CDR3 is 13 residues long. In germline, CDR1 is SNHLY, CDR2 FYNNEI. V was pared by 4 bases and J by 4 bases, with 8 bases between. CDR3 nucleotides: TGTGCCAGCAGTGTGGAGGGAAATCAGCCCCAGCATTTT. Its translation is CASSVEGNQPQHF.

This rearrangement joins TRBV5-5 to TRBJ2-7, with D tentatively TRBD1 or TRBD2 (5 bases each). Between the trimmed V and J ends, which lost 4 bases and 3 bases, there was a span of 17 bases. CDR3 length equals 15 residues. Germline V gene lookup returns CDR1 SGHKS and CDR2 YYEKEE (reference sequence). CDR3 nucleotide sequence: TGTGCCAGCAGCCCGGGGACCATCTCTGACTACGAGCAGTACTTC. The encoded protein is CASSPGTISDYEQYF.

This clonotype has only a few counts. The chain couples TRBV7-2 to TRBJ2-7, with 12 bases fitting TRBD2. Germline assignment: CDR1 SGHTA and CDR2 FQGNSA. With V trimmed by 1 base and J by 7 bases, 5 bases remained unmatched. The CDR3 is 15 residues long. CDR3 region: CASSLDGLAGIEQYF. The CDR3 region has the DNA TGTGCCAGCAGCTTAGACGGACTAGCGGGAATTGAGCAGTACTTC. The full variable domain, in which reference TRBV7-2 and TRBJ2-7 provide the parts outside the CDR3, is GAGVSQSPSNKVTEKGKDVELRCDPISGHTALYWYRQSLGQGLEFLIYFQGNSAPDKSGLPSDRFSAERTGGSVSTLTIQRTQQEDSAVYLCASSLDGLAGIEQYFGPGTRLTVT.

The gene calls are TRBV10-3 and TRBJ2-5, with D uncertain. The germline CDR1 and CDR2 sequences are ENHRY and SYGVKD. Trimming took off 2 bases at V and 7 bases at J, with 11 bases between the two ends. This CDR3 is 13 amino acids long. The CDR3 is CAISEAKEGTQYF. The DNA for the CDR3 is TGTGCCATCAGTGAGGCAAAGGAAGGGACCCAGTACTTC.

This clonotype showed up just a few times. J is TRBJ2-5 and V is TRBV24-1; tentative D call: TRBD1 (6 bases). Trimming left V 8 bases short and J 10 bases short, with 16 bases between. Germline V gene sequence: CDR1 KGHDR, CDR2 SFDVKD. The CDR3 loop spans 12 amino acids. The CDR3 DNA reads TGTGCCACCATAGGACAGAGGGTGAGCCAGTACTTC. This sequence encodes CATIGQRVSQYF.

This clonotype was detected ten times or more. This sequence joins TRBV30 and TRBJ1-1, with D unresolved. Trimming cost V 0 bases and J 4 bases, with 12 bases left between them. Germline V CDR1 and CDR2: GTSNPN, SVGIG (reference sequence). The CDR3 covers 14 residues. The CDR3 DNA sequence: TGTGCCTGGAGTGTGAGTCCTATGAGCACTGAAGCTTTCTTT. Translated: CAWSVSPMSTEAFF.

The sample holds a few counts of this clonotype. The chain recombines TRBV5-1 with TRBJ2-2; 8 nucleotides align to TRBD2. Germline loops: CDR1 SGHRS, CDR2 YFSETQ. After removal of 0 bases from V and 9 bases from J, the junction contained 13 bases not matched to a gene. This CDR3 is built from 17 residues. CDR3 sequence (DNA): TGCGCCAGCAGCTTGGCCGGGACTAGTATCGGTCAGTGGGAGCTGTTTTTT. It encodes CASSLAGTSIGQWELFF.

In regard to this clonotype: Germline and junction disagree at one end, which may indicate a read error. In nucleotides, the CDR3 is TGTGTCAGCAGCCCAGAGCGTGGGGTGGGGTACAATGAGCAGTTCTTC. This gives the protein CVSSPERGVGYNEQFF. This chain links TRBV7-9 with TRBJ2-1; D remains ambiguous. The CDR3 totals 16 residues. Germline CDR1 SEHNR, CDR2 FQNEAQ (reference sequence). The full variable domain, with the rest looked up from reference TRBV7-9 and TRBJ2-1, is DTGVSQNPRHKITKRGQNVTFRCDPISEHNRLYWYRQTLGQGPEFLTYFQNEAQLEKSRLLSDRFSAERPKGSFSTLEIQRTEQGDSAMYLCVSSPERGVGYNEQFFGPGTRLTVL.

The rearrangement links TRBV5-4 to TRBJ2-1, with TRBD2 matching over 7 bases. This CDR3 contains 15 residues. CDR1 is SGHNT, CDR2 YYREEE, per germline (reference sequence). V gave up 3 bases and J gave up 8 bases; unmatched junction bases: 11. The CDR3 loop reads CASSSGEGTFDEQFF. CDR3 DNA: TGTGCCAGCAGCTCGGGGGAGGGAACCTTCGATGAGCAGTTCTTC.

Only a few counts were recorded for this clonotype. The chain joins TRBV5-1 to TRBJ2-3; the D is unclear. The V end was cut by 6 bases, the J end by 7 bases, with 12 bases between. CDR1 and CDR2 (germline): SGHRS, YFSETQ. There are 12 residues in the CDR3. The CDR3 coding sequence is TGCGCCAGCACCCCCGAATCTAATACGCAGTATTTT. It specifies CASTPESNTQYF.

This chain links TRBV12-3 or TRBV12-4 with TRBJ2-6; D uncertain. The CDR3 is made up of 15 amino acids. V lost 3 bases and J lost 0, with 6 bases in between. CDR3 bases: TGTGCCAGCAGTTTCGCTAACTCTGGGGCCAACGTCCTGACTTTC. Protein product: CASSFANSGANVLTF.

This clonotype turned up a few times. CDR3 nucleotide sequence: TGTGCCAGCAGCGCACGGTTCCCGGACAACTACCACGGGGAGACCCAGTACTTC. Its protein is CASSARFPDNYHGETQYF. The chain uses TRBV5-6 and TRBJ2-5, with D possibly matching TRBD1 (5 bases). CDR3 length: 18 amino acids. Germline V CDR1 and CDR2: SGHDT, YYEEEE. V was shortened by 4 bases and J by 5 bases, with 27 bases between the two germline ends.

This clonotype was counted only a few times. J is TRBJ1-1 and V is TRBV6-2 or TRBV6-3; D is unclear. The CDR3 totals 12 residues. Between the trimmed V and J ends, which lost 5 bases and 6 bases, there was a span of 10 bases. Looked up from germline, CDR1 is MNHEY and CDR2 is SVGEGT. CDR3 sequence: CASSPPQSEAFF. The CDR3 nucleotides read TGTGCCAGCAGTCCCCCTCAATCTGAAGCTTTCTTT.

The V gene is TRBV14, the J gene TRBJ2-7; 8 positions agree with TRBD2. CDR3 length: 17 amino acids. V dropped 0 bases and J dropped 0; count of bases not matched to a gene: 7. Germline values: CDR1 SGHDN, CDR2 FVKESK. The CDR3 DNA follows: TGTGCCAGCAGCCAAGATCATCTGCGGGGGGCCTCCTACGAGCAGTACTTC. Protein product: CASSQDHLRGASYEQYF.

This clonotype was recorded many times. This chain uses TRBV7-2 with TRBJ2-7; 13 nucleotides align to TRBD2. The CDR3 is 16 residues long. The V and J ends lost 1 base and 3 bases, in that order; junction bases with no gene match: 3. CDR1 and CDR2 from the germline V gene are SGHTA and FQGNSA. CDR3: CASSLGGLAGIYEQYF. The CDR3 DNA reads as TGTGCCAGCAGCTTAGGGGGACTAGCGGGAATCTACGAGCAGTACTTC.

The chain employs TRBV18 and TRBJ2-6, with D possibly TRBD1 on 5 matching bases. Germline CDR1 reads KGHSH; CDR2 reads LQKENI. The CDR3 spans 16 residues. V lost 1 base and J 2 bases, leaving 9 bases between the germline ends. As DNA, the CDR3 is TGTGCCAGCTCACCACGGGGCCAGGCTGGGGCCAACGTCCTGACTTTC. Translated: CASSPRGQAGANVLTF.

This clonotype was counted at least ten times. The CDR3 DNA follows: TGCGCCAGCAGCGTACTAGCGGGAGACTACGAGCAGTACTTC. The encoded protein is CASSVLAGDYEQYF. The chain has TRBV5-1 and TRBJ2-7, with TRBD2 matching over 11 bases. CDR1 and CDR2 from the germline V gene are SGHRS and YFSETQ. This CDR3 comprises 14 residues. After removal of 4 bases from V and 3 bases from J, the junction contained 3 bases not matched to a gene.